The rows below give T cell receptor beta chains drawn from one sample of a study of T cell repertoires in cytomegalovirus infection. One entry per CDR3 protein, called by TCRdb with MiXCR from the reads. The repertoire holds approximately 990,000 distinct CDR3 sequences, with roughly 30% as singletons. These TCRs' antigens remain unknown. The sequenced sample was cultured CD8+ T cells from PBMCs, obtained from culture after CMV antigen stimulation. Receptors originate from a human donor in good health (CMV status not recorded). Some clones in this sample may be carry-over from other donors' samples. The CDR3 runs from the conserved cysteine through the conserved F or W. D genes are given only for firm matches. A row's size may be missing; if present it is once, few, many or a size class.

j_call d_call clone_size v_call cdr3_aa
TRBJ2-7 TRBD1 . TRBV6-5 CANSSQGQGSFYEQYF
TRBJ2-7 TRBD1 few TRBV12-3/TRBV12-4 CASSLALYGDRGYEQYF
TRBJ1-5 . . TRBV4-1 CASSQAATGTSHQPQHF
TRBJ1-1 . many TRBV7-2 CASTHPTTLNTEAFF
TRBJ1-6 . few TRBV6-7 CASSYGRENSPLHF
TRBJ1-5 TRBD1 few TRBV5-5 CASSLWGTGPSPQHF
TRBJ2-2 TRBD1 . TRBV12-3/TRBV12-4 CASRPGQYTGELFF
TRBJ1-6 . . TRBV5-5 CASSLPLNQGRAPLHF
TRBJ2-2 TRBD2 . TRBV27 CASSSRTSLGELFF
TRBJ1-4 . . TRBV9 CASSRGETEKLFF
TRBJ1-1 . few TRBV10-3 CAIKGGQNTEAFF
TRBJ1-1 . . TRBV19 CASSIDRSTYSNTEAFF
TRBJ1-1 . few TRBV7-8 CASSSPPPGVDTEAFF
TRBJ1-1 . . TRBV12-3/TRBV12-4 CVSSSISPEAFF
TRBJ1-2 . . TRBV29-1 CSVVGTNYGYTF
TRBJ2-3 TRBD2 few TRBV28 CASSLISSGAASTDTQYF
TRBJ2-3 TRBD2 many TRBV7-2 CASSSIWTSGDTGADTQYF
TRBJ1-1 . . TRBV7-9 CASSPQGGDTEAFF
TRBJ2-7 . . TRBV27 CASSPLFNYEQYF
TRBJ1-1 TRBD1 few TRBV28 CASSPPGQGAGDTEAFF
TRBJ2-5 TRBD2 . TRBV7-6 CASRRTSRETQYF
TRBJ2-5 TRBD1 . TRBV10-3 CAIKGQGAQGAGETQYF
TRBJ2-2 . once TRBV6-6 CVSSYDLGSTGELFF
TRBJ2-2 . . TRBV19 CASSIETGELFF
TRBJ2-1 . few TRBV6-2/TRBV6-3 CASSSQDHPSKFF
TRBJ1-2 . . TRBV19 CATEQGVYGYTF
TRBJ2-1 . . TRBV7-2 CASSLPGHSSGPTSYNEQFF
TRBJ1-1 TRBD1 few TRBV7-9 CASSTQGRNTEAFF